This T cell receptor beta chain was identified in a study of shared clonotypes between healthy human individuals (dated by TCRdb to the early 2020s). With regard to the full study: The cohort comprised two women and a few men aged 18 to 49 years. For each donor, CD4 naive and CD4 memory were each run on three plates, CD8 naive on two plates, and CD8 memory on one plate. To estimate repertoire size and how much clonotypes are shared between individuals, the study performed deep sequencing of blood TCR repertoires from about five healthy adults. To increase sequencing depth and limit assay-specific biases, TCR repertoire library preparation and sequencing were carried out by different laboratories using diverse techniques. Between about 0.9 and 10 billion PBMCs per donor were obtained by leukapheresis. Beyond this particular receptor, the publication reports: Based on pairwise subsampling, the degree of clonotype sharing among donors was expected to be affected by sequencing depth. The small number of donors limited the genetic and exposure-history diversity represented. Sampling was limited to blood, and TCR repertoires in tissue likely differ from TCR repertoires in blood. Clonotypes shared by all four sorted-subset donors showed higher generation probabilities than non-shared clonotypes. When four donors were compared, the shared fraction of clonotypes was around 5% for naive CD4, around 3.6% for naive CD8, 2.3% for memory CD4, and 0.4% for memory CD8. Naive subsets generally had larger estimated clonotype richness than memory subsets. Rarefaction of sorted-subset datasets indicated incomplete sequencing despite the large sequencing depth.

Donors were healthy HIV-negative adults with no recently reported acute infections or vaccinations. Every donor was a Caucasian adult residing in Nashville, Tennessee, USA. CD4+ T cells were enriched by magnetic negative selection, after which naive cells were positively selected on CD45RA and the negative fraction was taken as the memory subset. Blood was obtained by leukapheresis, after which PBMCs were separated by Ficoll-Histopaque density gradient centrifugation and cryopreserved in liquid nitrogen vapor phase. Analytical flow cytometry was used to check the purity and quantity of each magnetically sorted T cell population. From each sorted fraction, genomic DNA was isolated and quantified by UV absorbance on a Nanodrop 2000c. Per the germline V gene, MDHEN is the CDR1 and SYDVKM is the CDR2. The CDR3 numbers 15 residues from cysteine through phenylalanine. Only the CDR3 region is kept as DNA, spanning 45 bases read in frame from base 1. V is reduced by 2 bases and J by 5 bases, leaving a spacing of 16 bases between them.

Concerning this clone itself: No antigen is known for it. No clone much larger than this one lies a single base away; base qualities are absent.

Using the deep immunoSEQ assay, TCR CDR3 regions were amplified from genomic DNA by multiplex PCR. Extracted genomic DNA from each cell subset was spread evenly across all wells of several immunoSEQ 96-well plates, with each plate serving as a replicate. Each replicate PCR for sorted subsets received about 180 ng genomic DNA, equal to some 32,000 T cell genomes. The purified libraries were quantified using a Qubit 3.0 fluorometer, sized with a Bioanalyzer 2100, and then quantified again using the KAPA Library Quantification kit. Each immunoSEQ 96-well plate was sequenced on its own single-read 150-cycle Illumina NextSeq 550 flow cell. Turning to the authors' computational methods: Because the immunoSEQ output included only junctional sequences and no quality scores, the filtering could not be the same as the filtering used for full-length reads. Sequences were annotated with PyIR, a Python wrapper for IgBLAST v1.9, using IMGT germline references to assign V/J genes and CDR3. Any read was removed if the V/J assignment was weak (E-value above 1e-6), the CDR3 was missing, or the read contained stop codons, out-of-frame junctions, or ambiguous translated residues. V3J clonotypes were defined as sequences sharing the same inferred V gene, J gene, and CDR3 amino acid sequence. Percentage overlap between repertoires was computed as shared unique clonotypes divided by the size of the smaller repertoire. Richness of each repertoire was evaluated using RTK rarefaction, the Chao1 estimator, and Recon v2.1 estimates of unobserved clonotypes. Generation probabilities for all TCRbeta clonotypes obtained by the gDNA method from a handful of donors were computed using OLGA. This is the immuneACCESS table as TCRdb keeps it, with only in-frame sequences that have V and J called. A part of the clones is gone; compared with another copy, unresolved V genes explain less than half, and the rest is unexplained. The V and J calls and the clone size are those of that table, but D and trimming were determined from the DNA. A total of 2.3 million or so clones appear in this sample, 93% of them only once. The ten largest clones take up under 0.45% of the sample.

This clonotype was obtained from a young man in good health. Some clones in this sample may be carry-over from other donors' samples. Sequenced material: naive CD4+ T cells from PBMCs. The sample's cell subset or site label, decoded: CD45RA+ positively selected. The rearranged chain carries TRBV28 and TRBJ2-7, with the D gene uncertain. CDR3 loop: CASSLRSARAHEQYF. The DNA sequence follows: TGTGCCAGCAGTTTAAGATCCGCCCGGGCCCACGAGCAGTACTTC. The entire variable domain, with the stretches around the CDR3 drawn from the reference TRBV28 and TRBJ2-7 proteins, is DVKVTQSSRYLVKRTGEKVFLECVQDMDHENMFWYRQDPGLGLRLIYFSYDVKMKEKGDIPEGYSVSREKKERFSLILESASTNQTSMYLCASSLRSARAHEQYFGPGTRLTVT.